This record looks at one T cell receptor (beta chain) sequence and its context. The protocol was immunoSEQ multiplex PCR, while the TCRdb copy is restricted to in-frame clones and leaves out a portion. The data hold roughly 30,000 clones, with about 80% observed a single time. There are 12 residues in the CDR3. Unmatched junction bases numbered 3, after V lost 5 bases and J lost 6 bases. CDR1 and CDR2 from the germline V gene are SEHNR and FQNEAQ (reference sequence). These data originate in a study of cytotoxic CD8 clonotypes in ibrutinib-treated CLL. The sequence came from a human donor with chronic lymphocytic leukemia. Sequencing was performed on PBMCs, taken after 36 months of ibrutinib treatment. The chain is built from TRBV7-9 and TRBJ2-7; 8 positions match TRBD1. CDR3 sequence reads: CASSITGGEQYF. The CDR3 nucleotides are TGTGCCAGCAGCATCACAGGGGGCGAGCAGTACTTC.